This T cell receptor (beta chain) was sequenced during a study of PD-1 blockade in classical Hodgkin lymphoma. The sample holds one count of this clone. The patients all showed relapse after autologous stem cell transplantation, while their brentuximab vedotin exposure varied. This CDR3 spans 11 amino acids. The germline gives CDR1 LNHDA, CDR2 SQIVND (reference sequence). Trimming removed 9 bases from V and 9 bases from J, with 12 bases in between. TCRdb's copy holds only in-frame clones and misses some; the assay was immunoSEQ multiplex PCR. The table includes about 18,000 clones, 75% to 90% detected once.

The chain joins TRBV19 to TRBJ2-1, with a tentative D call TRBD1 (7 bases). The clonotype comes from a human donor with classical Hodgkin lymphoma. This specimen was peripheral blood mononuclear cells (PBMCs), taken at baseline. CDR3 nucleotide sequence: TGTGCCAGCCGCCAGGGGGGTGAGCAGTTCTTC. Protein product: CASRQGGEQFF.